This T cell receptor (beta chain) was observed in a study of T cell repertoires in cytomegalovirus infection. Across the whole study: CMV infection and matching HLA type were both indicated by public TCR beta signatures.

J gave up 5 bases and V 4 bases, and 14 bases lay outside the gene matches. This CDR3 has 18 amino acids. From germline, CDR1 is SGHTA and CDR2 FQGNSA. This clonotype was seen a few times. Antigen unknown. Study results and caveats: There were HLA-C-restricted CMV-specific TCR beta clonotypes dominating the ex vivo response. Carriers of CMV and the relevant HLA type were discriminated by public TCR beta frequency.

One entry per CDR3 protein, called by TCRdb with MiXCR from the reads. The table has about 330,000 distinct CDR3 sequences, approximately 9.5% seen once. This clonotype was obtained from a human donor in good health (CMV status not recorded). Some clones in this sample may be carry-over from other donors' samples. The sample was PBMCs. The rearrangement uses TRBV7-2 and TRBJ1-5; 10 positions match TRBD1. CDR3 nucleotide sequence: TGTGCCAGCAGCTCGAGGGGGGCCGGGACAGGGGTAGATCAGCCCCAGCATTTT. The encoded protein is CASSSRGAGTGVDQPQHF.